The source of this TCR beta chain is a study of beta chain features in type 1 diabetes. This clone was seen a handful of times. Its matching antigen is unknown. This specimen includes other DNA sequences encoding the same CDR3. As every portion of the isolated RNA was reverse transcribed, the sequencing read expressed TCRB transcripts. Libraries were prepared by immunoSEQ multiplex PCR; TCRdb keeps only in-frame clonotypes and omits some of them. Counted here are roughly 400,000 clones, over 8.5% occurring once; the ten biggest clones make up about 0.6%. General study results and limits: Patients with type 1 diabetes showed fewer VDJ junction insertions and more deletions. The similarity of naive, central memory and Treg TCRB repertoires appeared greater among patients than among healthy donors. TCRB CDR3s were moderately but significantly shorter in Type 1 diabetes patients in all four CD4+ subsets.

Trimming cost V 5 bases and J 5 bases; bases outside gene matches: 8. This CDR3 has 15 amino acids. Germline V CDR1 and CDR2: MNHNY, SVGAGI (reference sequence). The J gene is TRBJ2-5, the V gene TRBV6-6, with TRBD2 matching over 10 bases. The source material was central memory CD4+ T cells from blood. The TCR was taken from a young man with type 1 diabetes. CDR3 loop: CASSPLAGGGETQYF. Here the CDR3 DNA reads TGTGCCAGCAGTCCGTTAGCGGGAGGAGGGGAGACCCAGTACTTC.